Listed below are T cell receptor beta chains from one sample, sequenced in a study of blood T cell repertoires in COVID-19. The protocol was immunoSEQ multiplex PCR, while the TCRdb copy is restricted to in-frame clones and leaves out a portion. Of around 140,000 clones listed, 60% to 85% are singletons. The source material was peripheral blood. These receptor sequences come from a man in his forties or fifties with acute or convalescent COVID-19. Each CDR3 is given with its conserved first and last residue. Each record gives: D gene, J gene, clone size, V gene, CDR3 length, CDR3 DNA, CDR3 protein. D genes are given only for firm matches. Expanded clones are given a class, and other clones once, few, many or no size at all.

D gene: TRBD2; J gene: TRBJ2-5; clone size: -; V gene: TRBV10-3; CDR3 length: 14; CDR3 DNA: TGTGCCATCAGGGCTAGCGGGGGGCAGGAGACCCAGTACTTC; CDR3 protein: CAIRASGGQETQYF
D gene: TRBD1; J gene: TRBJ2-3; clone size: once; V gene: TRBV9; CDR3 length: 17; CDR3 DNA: TGTGCCAGCAGCCCCCACCCTCCCGACAGGGGCACAGATACGCAGTATTTT; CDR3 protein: CASSPHPPDRGTDTQYF
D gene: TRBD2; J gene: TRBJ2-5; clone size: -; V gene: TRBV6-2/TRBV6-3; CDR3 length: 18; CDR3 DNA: TGTGCCAGCAGTTACCAACCGGGACTAGCGGGGGGGCTGGAGACCCAGTACTTC; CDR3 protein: CASSYQPGLAGGLETQYF
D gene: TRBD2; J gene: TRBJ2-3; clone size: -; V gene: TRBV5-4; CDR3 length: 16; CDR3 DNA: TGTGCCAGCAGCTTGAGGGCGGGGGGGAGCACAGATACGCAGTATTTT; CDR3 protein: CASSLRAGGSTDTQYF
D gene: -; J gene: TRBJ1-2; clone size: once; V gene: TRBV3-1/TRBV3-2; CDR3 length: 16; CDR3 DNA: TGTGCCAGCAGCCAAGGGGCACCTACAGGGAACCGAGGCTACACCTTC; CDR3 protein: CASSQGAPTGNRGYTF
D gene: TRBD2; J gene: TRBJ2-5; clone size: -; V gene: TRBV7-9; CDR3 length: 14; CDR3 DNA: TGTGCCAGCAGTATTAGCGGGGGCCAAGAGACCCAGTACTTC; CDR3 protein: CASSISGGQETQYF
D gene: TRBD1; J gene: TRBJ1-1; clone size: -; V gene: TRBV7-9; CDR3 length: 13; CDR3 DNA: TGTGCCAGCAGGTCCACAGGGGGCAGCGGGGCTTTCTTT; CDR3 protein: CASRSTGGSGAFF
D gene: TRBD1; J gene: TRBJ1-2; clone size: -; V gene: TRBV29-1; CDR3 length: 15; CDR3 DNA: TGCAGCGTTGGAGGGACAGCGGACTCCAACTATGGCTACACCTTC; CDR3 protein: CSVGGTADSNYGYTF
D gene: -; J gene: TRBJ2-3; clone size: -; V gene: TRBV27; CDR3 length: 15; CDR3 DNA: TGTGCCAGCAGTGTCACAGGGTCTAGCACAGATACGCAGTATTTT; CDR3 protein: CASSVTGSSTDTQYF
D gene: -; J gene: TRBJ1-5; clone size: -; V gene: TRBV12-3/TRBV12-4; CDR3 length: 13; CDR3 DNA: TGTGCCAGCAGTTTTGACAGCCGGCAGCCCCAGCATTTT; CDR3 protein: CASSFDSRQPQHF
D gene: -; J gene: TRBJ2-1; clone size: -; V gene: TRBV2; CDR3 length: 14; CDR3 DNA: TGTGCCAGCCGTCTCCGGGGGAGATACAATGAGCAGTTCTTC; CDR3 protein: CASRLRGRYNEQFF
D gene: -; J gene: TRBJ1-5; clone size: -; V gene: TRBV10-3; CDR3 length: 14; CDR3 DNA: TGTGCCATCAGTGAGACCCTACAGAATCAGCCCCAGCATTTT; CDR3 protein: CAISETLQNQPQHF
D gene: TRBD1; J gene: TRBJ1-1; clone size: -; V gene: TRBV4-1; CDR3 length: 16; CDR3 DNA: TGCGCCAGCAGCCAAGATAGAGACAGGGGTTTCACTGAAGCTTTCTTT; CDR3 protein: CASSQDRDRGFTEAFF
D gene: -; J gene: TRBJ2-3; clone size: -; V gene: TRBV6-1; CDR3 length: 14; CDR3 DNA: TGTGCCAGCAGTGAAGTGGGGGCCACAGATACGCAGTATTTT; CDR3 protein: CASSEVGATDTQYF
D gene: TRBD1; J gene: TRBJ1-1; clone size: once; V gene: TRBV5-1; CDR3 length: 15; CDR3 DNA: TGCGCCAGCAGCTTGGCCGAGGGGGCGGCGACTGAAGCTTTCTTT; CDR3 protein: CASSLAEGAATEAFF
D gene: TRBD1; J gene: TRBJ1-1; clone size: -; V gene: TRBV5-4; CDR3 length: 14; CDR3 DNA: TGTGCCAGCAGCTTGGAGACAGGGGACACTGAAGCTTTCTTT; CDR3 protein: CASSLETGDTEAFF
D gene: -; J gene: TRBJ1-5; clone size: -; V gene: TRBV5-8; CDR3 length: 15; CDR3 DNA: TGTGCCAGCAGCTCGGAGTCTTTTAGCAATCAGCCCCAGCATTTT; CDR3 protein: CASSSESFSNQPQHF
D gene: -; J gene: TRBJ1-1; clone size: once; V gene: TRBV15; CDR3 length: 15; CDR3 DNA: TGTGCCACCAGCAGCCCGGAGCAGGGGAAAGATGAAGCTTTCTTT; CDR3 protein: CATSSPEQGKDEAFF
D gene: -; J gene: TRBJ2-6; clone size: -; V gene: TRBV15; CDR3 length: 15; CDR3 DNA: TGTGCCACCAGCGCCTCGGGGTCTGGGGCCAACGTCCTGACTTTC; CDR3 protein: CATSASGSGANVLTF
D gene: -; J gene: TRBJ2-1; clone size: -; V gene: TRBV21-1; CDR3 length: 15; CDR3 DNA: TGTGCCAGCAGCGAAAGACCCAGCGGAGACAATGAGCAGTTCTTC; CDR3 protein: CASSERPSGDNEQFF
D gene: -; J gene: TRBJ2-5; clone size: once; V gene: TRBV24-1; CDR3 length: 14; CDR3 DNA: TGTGCCACCAGTGATAGTACAAGCCAAGAGACCCAGTACTTC; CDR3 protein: CATSDSTSQETQYF
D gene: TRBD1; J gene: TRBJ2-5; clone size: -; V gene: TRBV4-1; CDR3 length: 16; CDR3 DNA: TGCGCCAGCAGCCAAGTAAGAACAGGGGGCCGAGAGACCCAGTACTTC; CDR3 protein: CASSQVRTGGRETQYF
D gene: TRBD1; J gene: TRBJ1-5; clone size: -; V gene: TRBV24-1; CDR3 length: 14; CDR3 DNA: TGTGCCGGGGAGACAGGGGAGAGGAATCAGCCCCAGCATTTT; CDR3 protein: CAGETGERNQPQHF
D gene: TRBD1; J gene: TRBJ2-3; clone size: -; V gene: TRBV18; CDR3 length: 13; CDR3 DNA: TGTGCCAGCTCACGGGACAGGACAGATACGCAGTATTTT; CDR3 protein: CASSRDRTDTQYF
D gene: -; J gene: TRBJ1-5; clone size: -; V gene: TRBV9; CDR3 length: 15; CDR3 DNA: TGTGCCAGCAGCTCCGGTTCCCTGGGCAATCAGCCCCAGCATTTT; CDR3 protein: CASSSGSLGNQPQHF
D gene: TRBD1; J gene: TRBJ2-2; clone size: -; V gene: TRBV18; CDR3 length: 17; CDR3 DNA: TGTGCCAGCTCACCTGGACAGGGGTCAGCGAACACCGGGGAGCTGTTTTTT; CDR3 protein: CASSPGQGSANTGELFF
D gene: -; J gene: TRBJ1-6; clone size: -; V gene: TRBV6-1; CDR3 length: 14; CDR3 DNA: TGTGCCAGCAGTGAATTACAGGGACGTTCACCCCTCCACTTT; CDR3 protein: CASSELQGRSPLHF
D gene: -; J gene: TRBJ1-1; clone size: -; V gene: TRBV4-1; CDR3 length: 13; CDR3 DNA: TGCGCCAGCAGCCAAGTTAGCGGAACTGAAGCTTTCTTT; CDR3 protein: CASSQVSGTEAFF
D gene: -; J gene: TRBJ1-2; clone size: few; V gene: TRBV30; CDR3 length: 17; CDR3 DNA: TGTGCCTGGAGTGTTCGGACTGCCTGGGTGAGGGACTATGGCTACACCTTC; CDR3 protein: CAWSVRTAWVRDYGYTF
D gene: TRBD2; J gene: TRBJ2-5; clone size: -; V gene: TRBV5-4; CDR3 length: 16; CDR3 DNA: TGTGCCAGCAGCTTGGAGCGGGGGGTTGGGAAAGAGACCCAGTACTTC; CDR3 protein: CASSLERGVGKETQYF
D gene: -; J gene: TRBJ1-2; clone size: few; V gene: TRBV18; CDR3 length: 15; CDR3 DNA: TGTGCCAGCTCTCTCTTCCGCGAGTGGAGTGATGGCTACACCTTC; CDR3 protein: CASSLFREWSDGYTF
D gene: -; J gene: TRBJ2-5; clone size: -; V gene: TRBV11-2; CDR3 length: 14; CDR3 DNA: TGTGCCAGCAGCTTCTTGACTAGGTCAGAGACCCAGTACTTC; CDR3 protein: CASSFLTRSETQYF
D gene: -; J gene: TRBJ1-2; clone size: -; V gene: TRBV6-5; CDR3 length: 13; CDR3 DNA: TGTGCCAGCAGTCTTGACGGAGAATATGGCTACACCTTC; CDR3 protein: CASSLDGEYGYTF
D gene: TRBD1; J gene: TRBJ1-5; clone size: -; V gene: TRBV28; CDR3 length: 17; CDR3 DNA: TGTGCCAGCAGTCTTTCCGGGGGGACAGGGAGCAATCAGCCCCAGCATTTT; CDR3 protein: CASSLSGGTGSNQPQHF
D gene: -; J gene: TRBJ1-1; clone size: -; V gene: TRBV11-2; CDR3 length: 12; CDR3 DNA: TGTGCCAGCACAGGGGATTCCACTGAAGCTTTCTTT; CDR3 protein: CASTGDSTEAFF
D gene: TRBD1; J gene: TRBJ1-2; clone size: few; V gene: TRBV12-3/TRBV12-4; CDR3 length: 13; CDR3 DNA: TGTGCCAGCAGTCGGACAGGAAGCTATGGCTACACCTTC; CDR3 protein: CASSRTGSYGYTF
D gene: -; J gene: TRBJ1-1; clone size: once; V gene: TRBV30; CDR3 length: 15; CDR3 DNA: TGTGCCTGGAGTGTACCGGGTTTAGGGAGCACTGAAGCTTTCTTT; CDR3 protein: CAWSVPGLGSTEAFF
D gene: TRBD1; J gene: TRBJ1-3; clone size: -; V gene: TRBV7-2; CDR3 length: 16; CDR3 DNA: TGTGCCAGCAGCTCACAGGGGGCGCAGCTGTTAGACACCATATATTTT; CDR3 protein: CASSSQGAQLLDTIYF
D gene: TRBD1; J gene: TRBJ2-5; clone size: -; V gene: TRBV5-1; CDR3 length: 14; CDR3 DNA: TGCGCCAGCAGTATACAAGACAGGGAGGAGACCCAGTACTTC; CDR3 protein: CASSIQDREETQYF
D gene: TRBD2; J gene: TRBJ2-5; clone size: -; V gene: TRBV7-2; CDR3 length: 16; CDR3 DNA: TGTGCCAGCAGCTTAGGCCCAACTAGCGGGGGGGAGACCCAGTACTTC; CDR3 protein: CASSLGPTSGGETQYF
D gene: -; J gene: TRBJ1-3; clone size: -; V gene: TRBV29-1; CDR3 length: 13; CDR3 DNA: TGCAGCGTTGAAGGGCACACTGGAAACACCATATATTTT; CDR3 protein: CSVEGHTGNTIYF
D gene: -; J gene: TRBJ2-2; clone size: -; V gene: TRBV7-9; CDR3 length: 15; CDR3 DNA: TGTGCCAGCAGCTTATCTCAGGGGTCGACCGGGGAGCTGTTTTTT; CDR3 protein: CASSLSQGSTGELFF
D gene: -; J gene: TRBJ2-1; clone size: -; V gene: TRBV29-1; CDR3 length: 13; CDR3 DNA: TGCAGCGTTGCCCCTCAGTTCTACAATGAGCAGTTCTTC; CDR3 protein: CSVAPQFYNEQFF
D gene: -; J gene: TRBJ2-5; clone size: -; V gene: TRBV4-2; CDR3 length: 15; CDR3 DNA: TGTGCCAGCAGCCAAGATGGGGCTGAACAAGAGACCCAGTACTTC; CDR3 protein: CASSQDGAEQETQYF
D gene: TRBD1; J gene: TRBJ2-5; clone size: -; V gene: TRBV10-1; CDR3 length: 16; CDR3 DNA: TGCGCCAGCAGCCCACAGGGGGTAGGGAATCAAGAGACCCAGTACTTC; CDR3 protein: CASSPQGVGNQETQYF
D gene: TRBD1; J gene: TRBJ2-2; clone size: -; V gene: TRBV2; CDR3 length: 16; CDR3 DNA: TGTGCCAGCAGTGAGTTAGGGGGCGAAAACACCGGGGAGCTGTTTTTT; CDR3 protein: CASSELGGENTGELFF